A selection of T cell receptor beta chains follows, all from one sample in a study of cytomegalovirus exposure and HLA in healthy donors. The data were produced by immunoSEQ multiplex PCR, yet TCRdb's version contains in-frame clones alone and is incomplete. The sample has fewer than 200,000 clones, roughly four fifths seen once. The sample was PBMCs. Receptors originate from a woman under 40 in good health and CMV-seronegative. Both conserved end residues are part of each CDR3. Each record gives: V gene, D gene, J gene, clone size, CDR3 DNA, CDR3 protein. D genes are given only for firm matches. Rows may omit the clone size; those that give it use once, few, many or a size class.

v_gene: TRBV5-5
d_gene: TRBD1
j_gene: TRBJ2-7
abundance: NA
CDR3nt: TGTGCCAGTGACGCATCCAGGGGGCATTTGAACGAGCAGTACTTC
CDR3aa: CASDASRGHLNEQYF

v_gene: TRBV7-9
d_gene: TRBD2
j_gene: TRBJ2-1
abundance: NA
CDR3nt: TGTGCCAGCAGCACTACTAGCGGGCTATGGGATGAGCAGTTCTTC
CDR3aa: CASSTTSGLWDEQFF

v_gene: TRBV4-2
d_gene: NA
j_gene: TRBJ1-5
abundance: few
CDR3nt: TGTGCCAGCAGCCAAGATCTAGGCGGTCAGCCCCAGCATTTT
CDR3aa: CASSQDLGGQPQHF

v_gene: TRBV6-6
d_gene: TRBD2
j_gene: TRBJ2-1
abundance: NA
CDR3nt: TGTGCCAGCAGTTACTCGCGGGAGGCGGGGGAGCAGTTCTTC
CDR3aa: CASSYSREAGEQFF

v_gene: TRBV19
d_gene: TRBD1
j_gene: TRBJ1-2
abundance: NA
CDR3nt: TGTGCCAGTAGTATAGGGGACAGGGTCGTGAATGGCTACACCTTC
CDR3aa: CASSIGDRVVNGYTF

v_gene: TRBV5-3
d_gene: TRBD2
j_gene: TRBJ2-7
abundance: NA
CDR3nt: TGTGCCAGAACCCCGGGACTAGCGGGTAGCGAGCAGTACTTC
CDR3aa: CARTPGLAGSEQYF

v_gene: TRBV7-8
d_gene: TRBD2
j_gene: TRBJ2-5
abundance: few
CDR3nt: TGTGCCAGCAGCTCACGTACTAGCGGGGCACGGGAGACCCAGTACTTC
CDR3aa: CASSSRTSGARETQYF

v_gene: TRBV15
d_gene: TRBD1
j_gene: TRBJ1-1
abundance: NA
CDR3nt: TGTGCCACCAGCAGGGGACAGGACACTGAAGCTTTCTTT
CDR3aa: CATSRGQDTEAFF

v_gene: TRBV13
d_gene: NA
j_gene: TRBJ2-7
abundance: NA
CDR3nt: TGTGCCAGCAGCTCTCAGACAGGGAGGTACGAGCAGTACTTC
CDR3aa: CASSSQTGRYEQYF

v_gene: TRBV6-5
d_gene: TRBD2
j_gene: TRBJ2-7
abundance: NA
CDR3nt: TGTGCCAGCAGTTACCAGCTAGCGGGTCTCTACGAGCAGTACTTC
CDR3aa: CASSYQLAGLYEQYF

v_gene: TRBV5-4
d_gene: TRBD1
j_gene: TRBJ2-1
abundance: NA
CDR3nt: TGTGCCAGCAGCTTACAGGGGGTTGCCTACAATGAGCAGTTCTTC
CDR3aa: CASSLQGVAYNEQFF

v_gene: TRBV6-6
d_gene: NA
j_gene: TRBJ2-7
abundance: NA
CDR3nt: TGTGCCAGCAGTTTCGAAAGGAGCTACGAGCAGTACTTC
CDR3aa: CASSFERSYEQYF

v_gene: TRBV10-3
d_gene: NA
j_gene: TRBJ2-7
abundance: NA
CDR3nt: TGTGCCTCGAGGACAGCCGAGGCATACGAGCAGTACTTC
CDR3aa: CASRTAEAYEQYF

v_gene: TRBV15
d_gene: TRBD2
j_gene: TRBJ2-1
abundance: NA
CDR3nt: TGTGCCACCAGCAGAAATACTTGGACTAGCGGGCTCAATGAGCAGTTCTTC
CDR3aa: CATSRNTWTSGLNEQFF

v_gene: TRBV10-1
d_gene: NA
j_gene: TRBJ1-1
abundance: NA
CDR3nt: TGCGCCAGCAGTGAGAATTCACAGGGTGTCACTGAAGCTTTCTTT
CDR3aa: CASSENSQGVTEAFF

v_gene: TRBV7-2
d_gene: TRBD1
j_gene: TRBJ1-4
abundance: NA
CDR3nt: TGTGCCAGCAGCCCGGGACAGGGGGCCAGAAAACTGTTTTTT
CDR3aa: CASSPGQGARKLFF

v_gene: TRBV16
d_gene: NA
j_gene: TRBJ1-1
abundance: NA
CDR3nt: TGTGCCAGCAGCGAAACAGGGTTGAACACTGAAGCTTTCTTT
CDR3aa: CASSETGLNTEAFF

v_gene: TRBV27
d_gene: TRBD2
j_gene: TRBJ2-7
abundance: NA
CDR3nt: TGTGCCAGCAGTCCCTTCCCGCTAGCGGCGGGAGAGCAGTACTTC
CDR3aa: CASSPFPLAAGEQYF

v_gene: TRBV5-1
d_gene: TRBD1
j_gene: TRBJ2-7
abundance: NA
CDR3nt: TGCGCCAGCAGCTCCCGGGACAGAGGATACGAGCAGTACTTC
CDR3aa: CASSSRDRGYEQYF

v_gene: TRBV7-2
d_gene: NA
j_gene: TRBJ1-5
abundance: few
CDR3nt: TGTGCCAGCAGCGGGCAGGGCAATCAGCCCCAGCATTTT
CDR3aa: CASSGQGNQPQHF

v_gene: TRBV29-1
d_gene: NA
j_gene: TRBJ2-3
abundance: NA
CDR3nt: TGCAGCGTTGTAACCAGGGGCCCAGATACGCAGTATTTT
CDR3aa: CSVVTRGPDTQYF

v_gene: TRBV5-8
d_gene: NA
j_gene: TRBJ2-3
abundance: NA
CDR3nt: TGTGCCAGCAGCCCCGGGGGACCTGGTTTGAACACGCAGTATTTT
CDR3aa: CASSPGGPGLNTQYF

v_gene: TRBV19
d_gene: NA
j_gene: TRBJ2-1
abundance: NA
CDR3nt: TGTGCCAGTAGTATCTTCTACAATGAGCAGTTCTTC
CDR3aa: CASSIFYNEQFF

v_gene: TRBV25-1
d_gene: TRBD2
j_gene: TRBJ2-5
abundance: NA
CDR3nt: TGTGCCAGCAGTGATACTAGCGGGGCGGGGGAGACCCAGTACTTC
CDR3aa: CASSDTSGAGETQYF

v_gene: TRBV19
d_gene: NA
j_gene: TRBJ1-1
abundance: NA
CDR3nt: TGTGCCAGTAGTTTGGCAGGGAACACTGAAGCTTTCTTT
CDR3aa: CASSLAGNTEAFF

v_gene: TRBV16
d_gene: TRBD2
j_gene: TRBJ2-5
abundance: NA
CDR3nt: TGTGCCAGCAGCCGGACTAGACAAGAGACCCAGTACTTC
CDR3aa: CASSRTRQETQYF

v_gene: TRBV7-2
d_gene: NA
j_gene: TRBJ1-2
abundance: once
CDR3nt: TGTGCCAGCAGCTTAGGATTGGGTCAGGCCGGCTACACCTTC
CDR3aa: CASSLGLGQAGYTF